This TCR beta chain originates from a study of cytomegalovirus exposure and HLA in healthy donors. Regarding this clone: As yet, its antigen is unknown.

Study outcomes and limitations: The authors reported that TCR beta sequences could predict HLA-A and HLA-B alleles. These predictions were accurate for most subjects in the first cohort. In a later analysis, across HLA loci, associated TCR counts were highest for DRB1, lowest for HLA-C.

In the PCR, 60 Vbeta and 13 Jbeta primers were used. The protocol was immunoSEQ multiplex PCR, while the TCRdb copy is restricted to in-frame clones and leaves out a portion. Of fewer than 200,000 clones detected, approximately 71% appear once; the ten largest clones hold roughly 1.4%. V lost 10 bases to trimming and J lost 0 bases, with 11 bases between them. The CDR3 loop spans 13 amino acids. CDR1 is SNHLY and CDR2 is FYNNEI in the germline V gene. This clonotype originated in a man in his fifties or sixties in good health and CMV-seronegative. Sequencing input: PBMCs. The V gene is TRBV2, the J gene TRBJ2-3, with D hard to call. CDR3 protein: CAILYGSTDTQYF. Here the CDR3 DNA reads TGTGCCATACTCTACGGGAGCACAGATACGCAGTATTTT.